Listed below are T cell receptor beta chains from one sample, sequenced in a study of technical replicates of blood from several donors. Produced via immunoSEQ multiplex PCR; TCRdb's table is partial and in-frame only. Here the sample spans about 70,000 clones, 80% to 95% being singletons. The sequencing sample was made of T cells isolated from PBMCs. Receptor source: a human donor in good health. The CDR3 runs from the conserved cysteine through the conserved F or W. The order of the fields is V gene, CDR3 length, D gene, J gene, clone size, CDR3 protein, CDR3 DNA. A D gene is named only where the DNA matches it firmly. A clone size is listed for some rows: how often the clone was seen (once, few, many), or a class if it is expanded.

>TRBV6-6|14|.|TRBJ2-1|.
CASGLASVNNEQFF
TGTGCCAGCGGCCTAGCGTCGGTGAACAATGAGCAGTTCTTC
>TRBV29-1|11|.|TRBJ1-1|.
CSVVRTDEAFF
TGCAGCGTTGTCAGGACAGACGAAGCTTTCTTT
>TRBV6-5|15|TRBD1|TRBJ2-1|once
CASSLGQGVYNEQFF
TGTGCCAGCAGCCTTGGACAGGGGGTATACAATGAGCAGTTCTTC
>TRBV18|14|TRBD2|TRBJ2-7|.
CASSPTSGRVEQYF
TGTGCCAGCTCCCCGACTAGCGGGAGGGTTGAGCAGTACTTC
>TRBV28|14|.|TRBJ2-5|.
CASSTGGGRETQYF
TGTGCCAGCAGTACTGGTGGGGGCCGGGAGACCCAGTACTTC
>TRBV6-1|13|.|TRBJ1-5|.
CASSGQLNQPQHF
TGTGCCAGCAGTGGACAGCTTAATCAGCCCCAGCATTTT
>TRBV7-8|15|.|TRBJ1-4|.
CASSPRAGTNEKLFF
TGTGCCAGCAGCCCCAGAGCAGGGACTAATGAAAAACTGTTTTTT
>TRBV2|13|TRBD2|TRBJ2-5|.
CASTGLAQETQYF
TGTGCCAGCACGGGACTAGCCCAAGAGACCCAGTACTTC
>TRBV7-9|13|.|TRBJ2-1|.
CASSLAGADEQFF
TGTGCCAGCAGCTTAGCGGGAGCGGATGAGCAGTTCTTC
>TRBV19|13|.|TRBJ1-5|.
CASSVRQRQPQHF
TGTGCCAGTAGTGTACGACAGCGACAGCCCCAGCATTTT
>TRBV11-2|14|TRBD1|TRBJ2-1|.
CASSVDRGYNEQFF
TGTGCCAGCAGCGTTGACAGGGGCTACAATGAGCAGTTCTTC
>TRBV28|14|.|TRBJ1-1|.
CASSFLTENTEAFF
TGTGCCAGCAGTTTCCTGACAGAGAACACTGAAGCTTTCTTT
>TRBV6-5|12|.|TRBJ2-1|.
CASRRVYNEQFF
TGTGCCAGCAGGAGAGTTTACAATGAGCAGTTCTTC
>TRBV15|14|.|TRBJ2-7|.
CATGDSGYTYEQYF
TGTGCCACTGGGGATAGCGGTTATACCTACGAGCAGTACTTC
>TRBV19|13|TRBD1|TRBJ2-2|.
CASGQSNTGELFF
TGTGCCTCGGGACAGTCAAACACCGGGGAGCTGTTTTTT
>TRBV6-5|14|TRBD1|TRBJ1-2|.
CASSDGTGGRGYTF
TGTGCCAGCAGTGACGGGACAGGGGGTCGAGGCTACACCTTC
>TRBV10-2|14|.|TRBJ2-2|.
CASSGSPGTGELFF
TGCGCCAGCAGCGGCTCTCCGGGGACCGGGGAGCTGTTTTTT
>TRBV5-1|15|TRBD1|TRBJ1-2|.
CASSLVLGQGYGYTF
TGCGCCAGCAGCTTGGTTTTGGGACAGGGCTATGGCTACACCTTC
>TRBV6-1|14|.|TRBJ1-5|.
CASSEFRNNQPQHF
TGTGCCAGCAGTGAATTCAGGAACAATCAGCCCCAGCATTTT
>TRBV7-2|16|TRBD1|TRBJ2-3|.
CASSPRQGARTDTQYF
TGTGCCAGCAGCCCGCGACAGGGGGCGAGAACAGATACGCAGTATTTT
>TRBV28|15|.|TRBJ1-5|once
CASSLSSGSNQPQHF
TGTGCCAGCAGTTTATCTTCAGGGAGCAATCAGCCCCAGCATTTT
>TRBV2|14|.|TRBJ2-2|.
CASSVDRLPGELFF
TGTGCCAGCAGTGTGGACAGACTCCCCGGGGAGCTGTTTTTT
>TRBV7-6|16|.|TRBJ1-5|.
CASSPRGLPSYQPQHF
TGTGCCAGCAGCCCAAGAGGCCTCCCGTCTTATCAGCCCCAGCATTTT
>TRBV19|16|TRBD1|TRBJ2-2|.
CASSIPGGRNTGELFF
TGTGCCAGTAGTATCCCAGGGGGCCGTAACACCGGGGAGCTGTTTTTT
>TRBV18|13|.|TRBJ2-7|once
CASSPVNSYEQYF
TGTGCCAGCTCACCAGTTAACTCCTACGAGCAGTACTTC
>TRBV6-1|10|.|TRBJ2-7|.
CASASYEQYF
TGTGCCAGCGCCAGCTACGAGCAGTACTTC
>TRBV6-1|17|.|TRBJ2-1|.
CASSEATARTPYNEQFF
TGTGCCAGCAGTGAAGCGACCGCTAGAACCCCCTACAATGAGCAGTTCTTC
>TRBV9|17|TRBD2|TRBJ2-5|.
CASSPGVVAGASETQYF
TGTGCCAGCAGCCCCGGGGTGGTAGCGGGAGCCTCGGAGACCCAGTACTTC
>TRBV28|15|TRBD1|TRBJ2-5|once
CASRRTGVAQETQYF
TGTGCCAGCAGAAGGACAGGGGTGGCCCAAGAGACCCAGTACTTC